One and the same sample provided the 27 T cell receptor beta chains below, sequenced in a study of cytomegalovirus exposure and HLA in healthy donors. Vbeta (60) and Jbeta (13) primers were used in the PCR. Clones were sequenced by immunoSEQ multiplex PCR, and TCRdb holds only the in-frame ones, with some missing. The data show approximately 180,000 clones, with approximately 80% seen just once and around 5% held by the top ten. The sample consisted of PBMCs. These receptor sequences come from a man younger than 35 in good health and CMV-seronegative.

The V call is TRBV9, the J call TRBJ2-1; TRBD2 might be the D (6 bases). Trimming pared 4 bases from V and 7 bases from J, leaving 24 bases between. This CDR3 has 17 amino acids. Germline lookup yields CDR1 SGDLS and CDR2 YYNGEE. This chain's CDR3 is CASSLGGSWGKANEQFF. Here the CDR3 DNA reads TGTGCCAGCAGCCTCGGGGGTTCATGGGGGAAGGCAAATGAGCAGTTCTTC.

The V call is TRBV7-8, the J call TRBJ2-1; the match to TRBD2 covers 11 bases. Looked up from germline, CDR1 is SGHVS and CDR2 is FQNEAQ. The CDR3 contains 15 residues. The V segment lost 1 base and the J segment 7 bases; nucleotides outside the gene matches: 3. The CDR3 coding sequence is TGTGCCAGCAGCTTAGGGACTAGCGGGTTGAATGAGCAGTTCTTC. Translated, it gives CASSLGTSGLNEQFF.

This clone was picked up one time. The CDR3 region is CASSESGRVNSPLHF. The CDR3 DNA reads TGCGCCAGCAGTGAGTCGGGGAGAGTTAATTCACCCCTCCACTTT. This sequence joins TRBV10-2 and TRBJ1-6; D unresolved. CDR3 length: 15 residues. CDR1 and CDR2 from the germline V gene are WSHSY and SAAADI. The ends were cut back, 0 bases at V and 6 bases at J, with 9 bases in the middle.

The rearrangement joins TRBV11-3 to TRBJ1-1; D might be TRBD1 (6 bases). There are 14 residues in the CDR3. CDR1 SGHNT and CDR2 YENEEA come from the germline V gene. The ends were cut back, 5 bases at V and 4 bases at J, with 14 bases in the middle. For the CDR3, the DNA is TGTGCCAGCAGCCAATCCAGGGGAAGCACTGAAGCTTTCTTT. Translation: CASSQSRGSTEAFF.

V usage is TRBV7-3 and J usage is TRBJ2-3; D ambiguous. Germline-derived CDR1 and CDR2 are SGHTA and FQGTGA. The CDR3 loop spans 14 amino acids. Trimming removed 3 bases at V and 0 bases at J, with 7 bases between. The CDR3 sequence: CASSFSTSTDTQYF. The CDR3 DNA follows: TGTGCCAGCAGCTTTTCGACTAGCACAGATACGCAGTATTTT.

The gene calls are TRBV27 and TRBJ2-2; possibly TRBD2 for D (6 bases). V lost 6 bases and J lost 5, with 10 bases in between. The CDR3 is 13 residues long. Germline V gene data show CDR1 as MNHEY and CDR2 as SMNVEV (reference sequence). CDR3 nucleotide sequence: TGTGCCAGCAGGGGGGGTGAGACCGGGGAGCTGTTTTTT. Amino acids: CASRGGETGELFF.

The chain employs TRBV19 and TRBJ2-1; the match to TRBD2 covers 7 bases. The germline V gene encodes CDR1 LNHDA and CDR2 SQIVND (reference sequence). CDR3 length: 13 residues. V lost 2 bases to trimming and J lost 10 bases; unmatched junction nucleotides: 5. This chain's CDR3 is CASSISGGGEQFF. The CDR3 nucleotides are TGTGCCAGTAGTATATCGGGAGGCGGCGAGCAGTTCTTC.

The chain recombines TRBV7-8 with TRBJ2-3; the D gene is possibly TRBD2 (5 bases). Trimming left V 5 bases short and J 2 bases short, with 8 bases between. CDR3 size: 13 residues. In germline, CDR1 is SGHVS, CDR2 FQNEAQ. The CDR3 bases are TGTGCCAGCAGCGAGGGTTACACAGATACGCAGTATTTT. As protein: CASSEGYTDTQYF. Filled out from reference TRBV7-8 and TRBJ2-3, the complete variable domain reads GAGVSQSPRYKVAKRGQDVALRCDPISGHVSLFWYQQALGQGPEFLTYFQNEAQLDKSGLPSDRFFAERPEGSVSTLKIQRTQQEDSAVYLCASSEGYTDTQYFGPGTRLTVL.

The DNA of the CDR3 is TGTGCCAGCAGCTATGGGACTACCCAAGAGACCCAGTACTTC. It is translated as CASSYGTTQETQYF. This rearrangement joins TRBV7-9 to TRBJ2-5; 7 bases line up with TRBD2. The CDR3 runs to 14 residues. The V segment lost 4 bases and the J segment 1 base; nucleotides outside the gene matches: 3. CDR1 SEHNR and CDR2 FQNEAQ come from the germline V gene (reference sequence).

The rearrangement joins TRBV6-6 to TRBJ1-2; no reliable D call. CDR1 and CDR2 (germline): MNHNY, SVGAGI (reference sequence). V lost 6 bases, J lost 2 bases, and 10 bases lay in between. This CDR3 spans 13 amino acids. CDR3 loop: CASRTAGNYGYTF. The CDR3 DNA sequence: TGTGCCAGCAGGACCGCAGGAAACTATGGCTACACCTTC.

This chain connects TRBV7-9 to TRBJ1-1, with 8 bases that match TRBD1. The germline gives CDR1 SEHNR, CDR2 FQNEAQ (reference sequence). Trimming took 5 bases from V and 3 from J; bases not matched to a gene: 8. The CDR3 extends over 15 amino acids. CDR3 residues: CASSLRQGADTEAFF. The CDR3 DNA reads as TGTGCCAGCAGCCTAAGGCAGGGGGCCGACACTGAAGCTTTCTTT.

In DNA form, the CDR3 reads TGTGCCAGCAGTTTACAGGGTAATTCACCCCTCCACTTT. Translated, it gives CASSLQGNSPLHF. The chain links TRBV27 to TRBJ1-6; D is perhaps TRBD1 (5 bases). V gave up 2 bases and J gave up 6 bases, with 5 bases separating them. The CDR3 loop spans 13 amino acids. Germline assignment: CDR1 MNHEY and CDR2 SMNVEV (reference sequence).

The chain carries TRBV25-1 and TRBJ2-7; 10 bases line up with TRBD1. The V gene's germline CDR1 is MGHDK and CDR2 SYGVNS. Unmatched junction bases numbered 10, after V lost 9 bases and J lost 2 bases. CDR3 length: 15 residues. In DNA form, the CDR3 reads TGTGCCAGTCAAGACCCCGGGACAGGGGCCTACGAGCAGTACTTC. Translated: CASQDPGTGAYEQYF.

The rearrangement links TRBV30 to TRBJ1-5, with TRBD1 identical over 9 bases. The germline CDR1 and CDR2 sequences are GTSNPN and SVGIG (reference sequence). Trimming at V came to 5 bases and at J to 5 bases, leaving 4 bases not matched to a gene. The length of the CDR3 is 13 residues. The CDR3 DNA follows: TGTGCCTGGGGACAGGGGATTGATCAGCCCCAGCATTTT. Its translation: CAWGQGIDQPQHF.

This chain links TRBV5-1 with TRBJ2-2, with 9 positions matching TRBD1. The CDR3 length is 15 residues. Germline V gives CDR1 SGHRS, CDR2 YFSETQ. Losses at the gene ends were 3 bases for V and 6 bases for J; bases not matched to a gene: 6. The CDR3 DNA sequence: TGCGCCAGCAGCTCACGACAGGGGGTCCCCGGGGAGCTGTTTTTT. Its protein product is CASSSRQGVPGELFF.

The chain joins TRBV5-1 to TRBJ1-1; no clear D. Germline V gene sequence: CDR1 SGHRS, CDR2 YFSETQ. This CDR3 has 17 amino acids. Trimming took off 4 bases at V and 0 bases at J, with 19 bases between the two ends. The CDR3 DNA sequence: TGCGCCAGCAGCCCAAGCCCGACACGAAGATTGAACACTGAAGCTTTCTTT. Its translation is CASSPSPTRRLNTEAFF. Together with reference TRBV5-1 and TRBJ1-1, the CDR3 gives the full variable domain: KAGVTQTPRYLIKTRGQQVTLSCSPISGHRSVSWYQQTPGQGLQFLFEYFSETQRNKGNFPGRFSGRQFSNSRSEMNVSTLELGDSALYLCASSPSPTRRLNTEAFFGQGTRLTVV.

The chain recombines TRBV29-1 with TRBJ1-3; a weak D match, TRBD1 (5 bases). Trimming took off 7 bases at V and 0 bases at J, with 16 bases between the two ends. Germline lookup yields CDR1 SQVTM and CDR2 ANQGSEA. CDR3 length equals 15 residues. The CDR3 is CSAPKRQGSGNTIYF. The DNA of the CDR3 is TGCAGCGCCCCTAAACGGCAGGGCTCTGGAAACACCATATATTTT.

This chain links TRBV28 with TRBJ2-7; no definite D call. Trimming removed 2 bases at V and 0 bases at J, with 8 bases between. Looked up from germline, CDR1 is MDHEN and CDR2 is SYDVKM. The CDR3 consists of 14 residues. The CDR3 protein is CASSLILSSYEQYF. CDR3 sequence (DNA): TGTGCCAGCAGTTTAATCCTGAGCTCCTACGAGCAGTACTTC.

This chain links TRBV5-1 with TRBJ2-7; 14 bases are shared with TRBD2. The CDR3 runs 17 residues. The V gene end was trimmed by 0 bases and the J gene end by 2 bases; junction bases not matched to a gene: 4. In germline, CDR1 is SGHRS, CDR2 YFSETQ. The CDR3 DNA reads as TGCGCCAGCAGCTTGGGACTAGCGGGAGGGACCCCCTACGAGCAGTACTTC. Amino acids: CASSLGLAGGTPYEQYF.

A single count supports this clone. The chain joins TRBV6-1 to TRBJ2-4; TRBD1 might be the D (8 bases). V lost 1 base and J 1 base, leaving 11 bases between the germline ends. The CDR3 has 16 amino acids. CDR1 and CDR2 from the germline V gene are MNHNS and SASEGT. CDR3 sequence: CASSEDRGGAKNIQYF. The CDR3 nucleotides read TGTGCCAGCAGTGAAGACAGGGGGGGGGCCAAAAACATTCAGTACTTC.

The J gene is TRBJ2-1, the V gene TRBV11-3; tentative D call: TRBD2 (6 bases). Germline lookup yields CDR1 SGHNT and CDR2 YENEEA. This CDR3 has 13 residues. The germline V and J ends were trimmed by 5 bases and 6 bases, with 11 bases remaining between them. In nucleotides, the CDR3 is TGTGCCAGCAGCACCGGGGGTCTCAATGAGCAGTTCTTC. Residues: CASSTGGLNEQFF.

The chain is built from TRBV6-1 and TRBJ1-1; D is unclear. Trimming took 4 bases from V and 3 from J, leaving 12 bases between them. The germline gives CDR1 MNHNS, CDR2 SASEGT. This CDR3 is 14 amino acids long. The CDR3 DNA follows: TGTGCCAGCAGTGCCCCGGGTCTCTACACTGAAGCTTTCTTT. Its translation is CASSAPGLYTEAFF.

The chain uses TRBV11-2 and TRBJ2-7; no clear D gene. Trimming cost V 1 base and J 0 bases, with 13 bases left between them. This CDR3 is built from 16 residues. The germline V gene encodes CDR1 SGHAT and CDR2 FQNNGV. CDR3 loop: CASSLVAGQASYEQYF. The DNA of the CDR3 is TGTGCCAGCAGCTTAGTGGCAGGCCAAGCCTCCTACGAGCAGTACTTC.

The chain recombines TRBV11-3 with TRBJ1-5; D is undetermined. Trimming stripped 5 bases from V and 3 bases from J, with 8 bases between. CDR3 length: 13 residues. Per the germline V gene, CDR1 is SGHNT and CDR2 is YENEEA. The CDR3 is CASSLGLNQPQHF. The CDR3 bases are TGTGCCAGCAGCCTTGGGCTCAATCAGCCCCAGCATTTT.

This clone was detected only once. V usage is TRBV19 and J usage is TRBJ1-2, with a tentative D call TRBD1 (5 bases). V dropped 9 bases and J dropped 3 bases, with 20 bases sitting between them. The germline V gene has CDR1 LNHDA and CDR2 SQIVND (reference sequence). CDR3 length: 15 residues. The CDR3 DNA sequence: TGTGCCAGCACCCGTAGGGGAGGGCTCGACTATGGCTACACCTTC. Translated: CASTRRGGLDYGYTF.

The V and J genes are TRBV7-9 and TRBJ1-3; tentative D call: TRBD1 (6 bases). The V gene's germline CDR1 is SEHNR and CDR2 FQNEAQ (reference sequence). CDR3 length equals 16 residues. V was shortened by 5 bases and J by 0 bases, with 14 bases between the two germline ends. The CDR3 coding sequence is TGTGCCAGCAGCGCTACAGGGCGGCTCTCTGGAAACACCATATATTTT. Translated: CASSATGRLSGNTIYF.

J is TRBJ2-3 and V is TRBV15; the match to TRBD2 covers 8 bases. The CDR3 covers 17 residues. Unmatched junction bases numbered 11, after V lost 0 bases and J lost 6 bases. Looked up from germline, CDR1 is LNHNV and CDR2 is YYDKDF (reference sequence). The CDR3 loop is CATSRDGTGGSGDTQYF. CDR3 DNA sequence: TGTGCCACCAGCAGAGACGGGACGGGGGGGTCCGGCGATACGCAGTATTTT.